These 5 T cell receptor beta chains originate from one sample sequenced in a study of breast tumors, draining lymph nodes, adjacent tissues. TCRdb reprocessed the multiplex PCR reads with MiXCR, giving one entry per CDR3 protein. The table lists approximately 100,000 distinct CDR3 sequences, 30% of them singletons. The lymph nodes were axillary draining lymph nodes from breast cancer patients. Sequenced sample: axillary lymph node tissue. These receptors all stem from a female donor with breast cancer. Some clones in this sample may be carry-over from other donors' samples.

The rearrangement uses TRBV5-5 and TRBJ2-3; 10 positions agree with TRBD1. Germline V lookup: CDR1 SGHKS, CDR2 YYEKEE (reference sequence). This CDR3 has 15 residues. Trimming at V came to 4 bases and at J to 5 bases, leaving 7 bases not matched to a gene. CDR3 in DNA: TGTGCCAGCAGCGCCGGGGACAGGGGTGGAGATACGCAGTATTTT. Amino acids: CASSAGDRGGDTQYF.

The V and J genes are TRBV19 and TRBJ1-5; TRBD1 matches 8 bases. This CDR3 comprises 18 residues. Per germline, CDR1 LNHDA and CDR2 SQIVND (reference sequence). The V segment lost 5 bases and the J segment 0 bases; nucleotides outside the gene matches: 12. The CDR3 sequence is CASSYDRGSLYSNQPQHF. CDR3 sequence (DNA): TGTGCCAGTAGTTATGACAGGGGTTCCCTCTATAGCAATCAGCCCCAGCATTTT.

Only a few counts were recorded for this clonotype. A read error may explain this, as a much larger clone is one base away. This rearrangement joins TRBV20-1 to TRBJ2-7; 12 positions agree with TRBD1. The germline CDR1 and CDR2 sequences are DFQATT and SNEGSKA (reference sequence). Trimming took 6 bases from V and 6 from J; bases not matched to a gene: 9. The CDR3 totals 14 residues. CDR3 DNA sequence: TGCAGTGCGTCATCGGGACAGGGGGCTTCCGAGCAGTACTTC. This translates into CSASSGQGASEQYF.

This clonotype was seen repeatedly, ten times or more. The chain carries TRBV10-3 and TRBJ2-7; 7 bases agree with TRBD1. Per the germline V gene, CDR1 is ENHRY and CDR2 is SYGVKD. V lost 7 bases to trimming and J lost 3 bases; unmatched junction nucleotides: 9. This CDR3 contains 14 residues. CDR3 coding DNA: TGTGCCATCACCGGGGACAGTCTGAACTACGAGCAGTACTTC. Protein: CAITGDSLNYEQYF.

This clonotype was recorded at least ten times. This rearrangement joins TRBV6-5 to TRBJ2-1; 8 nucleotides agree with TRBD2. CDR3 length equals 16 residues. The ends lost 8 bases at V and 0 bases at J; junction bases unmatched: 9. Per the germline V gene, CDR1 is MNHEY and CDR2 is SVGAGI. The CDR3 protein is CASGDFAGGSYNEQFF. DNA for the CDR3: TGTGCCAGCGGGGACTTCGCGGGGGGCTCCTACAATGAGCAGTTCTTC.